The 20 T cell receptor beta chains presented below share a single source sample, sequenced in a study of human T cells and chemical hapten exposure. The time point is: patch test 1, 2 weeks after DPC sensitization. Specified treatment: therapeutic diphenylcyclopropenone sensitization with weekly scalp DPC. TCRdb reanalysed the RACE reads using MiXCR and keeps one entry per CDR3 protein. The table has about 69,000 distinct CDR3 sequences, approximately 35% seen once; the top ten hold around 8.9%. The starting material was whole blood, obtained in connection with sensitization to the hapten diphenylcyclopropenone (DPC). The receptor set was obtained from a man aged 35 to 55 with alopecia areata. Some clones in this sample may be carry-over from other donors' samples.

This sequence joins TRBV20-1 and TRBJ2-1; D possibly corresponds to TRBD2 (6 bases). The CDR3 totals 13 residues. V was clipped by 0 bases and J by 9 bases, with 12 bases between them. Germline CDR1 is DFQATT and CDR2 is SNEGSKA (reference sequence). DNA for the CDR3: TGCAGTGCTAGAGATGAGCTAGCGAGTGAGCAGTTCTTC. Translated, it gives CSARDELASEQFF.

The chain joins TRBV12-3 or TRBV12-4 to TRBJ1-1; D gene uncertain. The CDR3 totals 14 residues. Trimming shortened V by 3 bases and J by 3 bases, and 11 bases separated the two germline ends. The CDR3 spells CASSFGGSHTEAFF. For the CDR3, the DNA is TGTGCCAGCAGTTTTGGAGGGTCGCACACTGAAGCTTTCTTT.

The V and J genes are TRBV6-1 and TRBJ2-6; 7 bases are a match to TRBD1. The germline V gene has CDR1 MNHNS and CDR2 SASEGT. The trim removed 8 bases at V and 0 bases at J, leaving 10 bases unmatched. This CDR3 comprises 17 residues. This CDR3 is CASAPGTGDSGANVLTF. The CDR3 region has the DNA TGTGCCAGCGCACCGGGAACAGGGGACTCTGGGGCCAACGTCCTGACTTTC.

The rearrangement links TRBV20-1 to TRBJ1-5; 9 bases align to TRBD1. Germline V gene data show CDR1 as DFQATT and CDR2 as SNEGSKA (reference sequence). The CDR3 covers 13 residues. V shed 5 bases, J shed 5 bases, and the junction held 4 bases outside the gene matches. CDR3 in amino acids: CSAGGQGDQPQHF. The CDR3 DNA follows: TGCAGTGCTGGGGGACAGGGCGATCAGCCCCAGCATTTT.

This clonotype appeared a single time. The genes are TRBV19 and TRBJ2-2, with D unclear. CDR3 length equals 15 residues. V was shortened by 7 bases and J by 1 base, with 13 bases between the two germline ends. Germline lookup yields CDR1 LNHDA and CDR2 SQIVND (reference sequence). The CDR3 is CASKSSKRNTGELFF. DNA of the CDR3: TGTGCCAGTAAATCCTCCAAAAGGAACACCGGGGAGCTGTTTTTT.

Only one count was recorded for this clonotype. The V call is TRBV28, the J call TRBJ1-3, with D perhaps TRBD1 (6 bases). The germline V gene has CDR1 MDHEN and CDR2 SYDVKM. The CDR3 spans 22 residues. With 3 bases removed from V and 1 base from J, the gap between germline ends came to 31 bases. This CDR3 reads CASSFDILLGHPKPRSGNTIYF. CDR3 nucleotide sequence: TGTGCCAGCAGTTTTGATATCCTTCTGGGACACCCCAAACCGAGATCTGGAAACACCATATATTTT. The full variable domain, in which reference TRBV28 and TRBJ1-3 provide the parts outside the CDR3, is DVKVTQSSRYLVKRTGEKVFLECVQDMDHENMFWYRQDPGLGLRLIYFSYDVKMKEKGDIPEGYSVSREKKERFSLILESASTNQTSMYLCASSFDILLGHPKPRSGNTIYFGEGSWLTVV.

There are a few counts of this clonotype. The J gene is TRBJ2-1, the V gene TRBV14; no reliable D call. CDR1 is SGHDN, CDR2 FVKESK, per germline. The V end lost 3 bases, the J end lost 2 bases, and 8 bases lay between the germline ends. The CDR3 is made up of 14 amino acids. DNA for the CDR3: TGTGCCAGCAGCCAGGGGTACCCCTACAATGAGCAGTTCTTC. Encoded protein: CASSQGYPYNEQFF. The full variable domain, with the rest looked up from reference TRBV14 and TRBJ2-1, is EAGVTQFPSHSVIEKGQTVTLRCDPISGHDNLYWYRRVMGKEIKFLLHFVKESKQDESGMPNNRFLAERTGGTYSTLKVQPAELEDSGVYFCASSQGYPYNEQFFGPGTRLTVL.

V is TRBV6-1 and J is TRBJ2-4, with D uncertain. Germline CDR1 MNHNS, CDR2 SASEGT. Deletions cut 7 bases from V and 4 bases from J, with 5 bases between. This CDR3 is 11 amino acids long. DNA of the CDR3: TGTGCCAGCACTCGGAAAAACATTCAGTACTTC. Protein product: CASTRKNIQYF.

V usage is TRBV28 and J usage is TRBJ2-1; D gene ambiguous. V was shortened by 6 bases and J by 10 bases, with 10 bases between the two germline ends. This CDR3 is built from 11 residues. Germline V gives CDR1 MDHEN, CDR2 SYDVKM. In DNA, the CDR3 is TGTGCCAGCAGCCTCAGAAGGGAGCAGTTCTTC. Its protein product is CASSLRREQFF.

This sequence joins TRBV4-1 and TRBJ2-7, with TRBD1 as a possible D gene (5 bases). The germline V gene has CDR1 MGHRA and CDR2 YSYEKL. CDR3 length: 13 residues. Trimming removed 4 bases at V and 5 bases at J, with 12 bases between. The CDR3 DNA is TGCGCCAGCAGCCGGGGCATGGTAGACGAGCAGTACTTC. Residues: CASSRGMVDEQYF.

The chain couples TRBV28 to TRBJ2-3; 7 nucleotides align to TRBD1. Per the germline V gene, CDR1 is MDHEN and CDR2 is SYDVKM. V lost 5 bases, J lost 2 bases, and 7 bases stayed unmatched. CDR3 length equals 15 residues. As DNA, the CDR3 is TGTGCCAGCAGTCCAGGGGGTATCTTCACAGATACGCAGTATTTT. This gives the protein CASSPGGIFTDTQYF.

This rearrangement joins TRBV7-9 to TRBJ1-4; maybe TRBD1 (5 bases). Germline V gene lookup returns CDR1 SEHNR and CDR2 FQNEAQ (reference sequence). The CDR3 consists of 14 residues. Trimming pared 5 bases from V and 11 bases from J, leaving 18 bases between. CDR3 amino acids: CASSLDGMRGKLFF. The DNA for the CDR3 is TGTGCCAGCAGCCTCGACGGCATGAGGGGCAAACTGTTTTTT.

This clonotype was seen a handful of times. This rearrangement joins TRBV10-3 to TRBJ1-4; 8 bases are shared with TRBD1. Germline CDR1 reads ENHRY; CDR2 reads SYGVKD. The CDR3 consists of 14 residues. Trimming cost V 5 bases and J 5 bases; bases outside gene matches: 4. CDR3 protein: CAISRQGRNEKLFF. CDR3 bases: TGTGCCATCAGTCGACAGGGGCGCAATGAAAAACTGTTTTTT.

This clonotype has more than one count but fewer than ten. V and J are TRBV12-3 or TRBV12-4 and TRBJ2-3; D uncertain. Trimming cost V 3 bases and J 6 bases, with 10 bases left between them. The CDR3 sequence is 13 residues long. The CDR3 sequence is CASSLDPGDTQYF. DNA of the CDR3: TGTGCCAGCAGTTTGGATCCTGGGGATACGCAGTATTTT.

In its sample, this clonotype was seen a few times. The chain recombines TRBV6-6 with TRBJ2-1, with no clear D. The CDR3 is 13 amino acids. Trimming shortened V by 3 bases and J by 10 bases, and 13 bases separated the two germline ends. Germline-derived CDR1 and CDR2 are MNHNY and SVGAGI (reference sequence). The CDR3 reads CASSYSRGGEQFF. The CDR3, as DNA: TGTGCCAGCAGTTATTCGAGAGGTGGCGAGCAGTTCTTC.

This clonotype was observed a single time. The chain combines TRBV7-2 with TRBJ2-7; 9 nucleotides agree with TRBD1. This CDR3 has 13 amino acids. Looked up from germline, CDR1 is SGHTA and CDR2 is FQGNSA. Trimming at V came to 6 bases and at J to 7 bases, leaving 7 bases not matched to a gene. The CDR3 DNA is TGTGCCAGCAGTCGGGACAGGGTAGGAGAGCAGTACTTC. It specifies CASSRDRVGEQYF.

This clonotype was counted between two and nine times. The rearrangement uses TRBV2 and TRBJ1-1; 8 bases map to TRBD1. Germline V gene sequence: CDR1 SNHLY, CDR2 FYNNEI. This CDR3 comprises 12 residues. V lost 6 bases and J lost 5; bases outside the gene matches: 2. The DNA of the CDR3 is TGTGCCAGCAGACAGGGGGGTACTGAAGCTTTCTTT. Its translation: CASRQGGTEAFF.

This clonotype has more than one count but fewer than ten. The chain recombines TRBV20-1 with TRBJ2-3; 9 bases agree with TRBD1. The CDR3 is made up of 14 amino acids. Per germline, CDR1 DFQATT and CDR2 SNEGSKA (reference sequence). The V segment lost 5 bases and the J segment 4 bases; nucleotides outside the gene matches: 7. The CDR3 region has the DNA TGCAGTGCTCGTGGGACAGGGAGGTCAGATACGCAGTATTTT. Amino acids: CSARGTGRSDTQYF.

The chain carries TRBV4-1 and TRBJ2-5; 7 bases map to TRBD2. The germline V gene has CDR1 MGHRA and CDR2 YSYEKL. V shed 0 bases and J 1 base; nucleotides not matched to a gene: 2. The CDR3 sequence is 15 residues long. The CDR3 loop is CASSQDWGGQETQYF. Here the CDR3 DNA reads TGCGCCAGCAGCCAAGATTGGGGGGGCCAAGAGACCCAGTACTTC.

This chain connects TRBV5-1 to TRBJ2-7, with D possibly matching TRBD2 (5 bases). Germline V gene sequence: CDR1 SGHRS, CDR2 YFSETQ. V lost 4 bases, J lost 6 bases, and 17 bases lay in between. The CDR3 has 14 residues. The CDR3 sequence is CASSPRTGEIEQYF. The CDR3, as DNA: TGCGCCAGCAGCCCCCGGACTGGGGAGATCGAGCAGTACTTC.